This T cell receptor beta chain was documented in a study of T-cell reconstitution after alpha-beta-depleted transplantation in children. Points from the study as a whole: Several hundred expanded graft clones reportedly were the source of alpha-beta T cells about two months after transplant. Recipient T cells and thymic progenitors that survived gave rise to the high TCRbeta diversity observed at day 60 in some patients.

In this sample, this clonotype turned up many times. Its antigen remains unknown. Germline V gene sequence: CDR1 SQVTM, CDR2 ANQGSEA. This CDR3 region has 13 residues. Trimming removed 5 bases at V and 6 bases at J, with 15 bases between. A library of TCRbeta sequences, prepared with unique molecular identifiers, was generated. One entry per CDR3 protein, called by TCRdb with MiXCR from the PCR reads. The sample gives hundreds of thousands of distinct CDR3 sequences, 13% of which show up once; about 2.2% is in the top ten. The specimen comprised PBMCs, mostly from graft donor cells, sampled 360 days after TCRalphabeta/CD19-depleted stem cell transplant. The clonotype comes from a male patient between 10 and 17 years old who had a stem cell transplant for acute myeloid leukemia, so the T cells may come from the graft donor. The gene calls are TRBV29-1 and TRBJ2-3; D is uncertain. The CDR3 sequence: CSVSDGTTDTQYF. CDR3 coding DNA: TGCAGCGTTAGTGACGGTACCACGGATACGCAGTATTTT.